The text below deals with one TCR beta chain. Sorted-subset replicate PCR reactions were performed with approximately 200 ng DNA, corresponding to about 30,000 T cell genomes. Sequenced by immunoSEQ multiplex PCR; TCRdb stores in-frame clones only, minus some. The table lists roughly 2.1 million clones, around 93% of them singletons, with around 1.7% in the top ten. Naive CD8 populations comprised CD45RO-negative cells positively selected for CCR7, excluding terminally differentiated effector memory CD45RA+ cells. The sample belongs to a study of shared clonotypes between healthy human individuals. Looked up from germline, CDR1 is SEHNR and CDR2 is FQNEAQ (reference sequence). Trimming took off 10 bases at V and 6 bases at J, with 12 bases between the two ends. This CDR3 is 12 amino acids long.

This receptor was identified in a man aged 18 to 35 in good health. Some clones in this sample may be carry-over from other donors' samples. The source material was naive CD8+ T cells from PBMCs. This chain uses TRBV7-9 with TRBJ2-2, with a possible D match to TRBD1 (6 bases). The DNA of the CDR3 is TGTGCCACTACACAGGGTTCCGGGGAGCTGTTTTTT. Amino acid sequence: CATTQGSGELFF.